A selection of T cell receptor beta chains follows, all from one sample in a study of blood T cell repertoires in COVID-19. Using immunoSEQ multiplex PCR, the repertoire was profiled, and TCRdb retains in-frame clones only, with some absent. Among roughly 230,000 clones listed, 83% were seen once. Sequencing used peripheral blood. The source of these receptors is a woman aged 45-65 years with acute or convalescent COVID-19. CDR3s include the opening cysteine and the closing phenylalanine or tryptophan. The D gene is left open where the match is weak. Clone sizes are given selectively: once, few, many, or a class where the clone is expanded.

.	TRBV4-2	TRBJ1-3	.	TGTGCCAGCAGCCAACGGACGGGAGGAAACACCATATATTTT	CASSQRTGGNTIYF
.	TRBV5-8	TRBJ1-6	.	TGTGCCAGCAGCTTGGAGCCAGGGTCTAATTCACCCCTCCACTTT	CASSLEPGSNSPLHF
.	TRBV30	TRBJ1-5	.	TGTGCCTGGAGTGTATCCCGGACAGTCAATCAGCCCCAGCATTTT	CAWSVSRTVNQPQHF
.	TRBV27	TRBJ2-3	.	TGTGCCAGCAGACCTACGGGAGCTAGGAGCACAGATACGCAGTATTTT	CASRPTGARSTDTQYF
.	TRBV14	TRBJ1-2	.	TGTGCCAGCAGCCAAGGGTTCGGAGGGTATGGCTACACCTTC	CASSQGFGGYGYTF
.	TRBV3-1/TRBV3-2	TRBJ2-7	.	TGTGCCAGCAGCCAAGAGGCGGGAACCTACGAGCAGTACTTC	CASSQEAGTYEQYF
TRBD1	TRBV6-5	TRBJ2-7	once	TGTGCCAGCAGAAGGGACAGGACAGCCTACGAGCAGTACTTC	CASRRDRTAYEQYF
TRBD2	TRBV7-8	TRBJ2-5	once	TGTGCCAGCAGCTTCAGGACTAGCGGAGAGACCCAGTACTTC	CASSFRTSGETQYF
.	TRBV27	TRBJ1-1	.	TGTGCCAGTGGTAGTCGGGGGATGAACACTGAAGCTTTCTTT	CASGSRGMNTEAFF
.	TRBV6-4	TRBJ1-6	.	TGTGCCAGCAGTTCGGGGTCCCAATTAAGCTCACCCCTCCACTTT	CASSSGSQLSSPLHF
.	TRBV19	TRBJ1-6	once	TGTGCCAGTAGTATCAACAGGGACTATAATTCACCCCTCCACTTT	CASSINRDYNSPLHF
.	TRBV28	TRBJ2-7	.	TGTGCCAGCAGTTCCCAGGCCGCCTACGAGCAGTACTTC	CASSSQAAYEQYF
.	TRBV30	TRBJ1-1	.	TGTGCCTGGAGTCTCTCCCGGGACACTGAAGCTTTCTTT	CAWSLSRDTEAFF
.	TRBV7-2	TRBJ1-1	.	TGTGCCAGCAGCACCGACTACGTGGCTTTCTTT	CASSTDYVAFF
TRBD2	TRBV24-1	TRBJ2-1	.	TGTGCCACCAGTCGAAGCGGGAGTATAGATGAGCAGTTCTTC	CATSRSGSIDEQFF
TRBD1	TRBV6-1	TRBJ2-3	.	TGTGCCAGCAGTGAAGCGTACGTCGGGACAGGGAACACAGATACGCAGTATTTT	CASSEAYVGTGNTDTQYF
TRBD1	TRBV6-4	TRBJ1-2	.	TGTGCCAGCAGGAGAGGGGGCTCTTGGGGCTACACCTTC	CASRRGGSWGYTF